What follows is one T cell receptor (beta chain) and its context. This clonotype showed up just a few times. No cognate antigen has been identified for it. No clone much larger than this one lies a single base away; base qualities are absent. Library preparation used 5' RACE. The sample was run on a NextSeq 500. To allow correction of PCR and sequencing errors, the TCR library protocol tagged every TCR cDNA molecule with a unique molecular identifier. Processing in the source paper ran as follows. TCR identification, UMI-based error correction and CDR3 extraction were performed with Decombinator tools. TCRs above a frequency of 2 per 1,000, corresponding to the top 1% of the tumor frequency distribution, were defined as expanded. Renyi diversity was computed with the R vegan package after each repertoire had been subsampled 100 times to 5,000 TCRs. CDR3 similarity networks were constructed using string-kernel similarity of amino acid triplets, with links drawn between CDR3s whose pairwise similarity was above 0.82. TCRdb reworked the public reads: Q25 trimming with fastp, MiXCR clone assembly, productive beta chains retained. When rows share a CDR3 protein, they turn into one entry using the most common DNA and genes. The V and J calls follow TCRdb's processing rather than the paper's. This sample is represented by tens of thousands of distinct CDR3 sequences; approximately 12% of them were singletons. 35% to 50% of the sample lies in the top ten.

The meaning of the sample's time point label: sample taken at primary tumor resection. For TCR sequencing, whole RNA was extracted from tumor and nontumor lung tissue, or from cryopreserved PBMC samples, and no cell sorting was done. Donors were approximately 72 patients with early-stage, untreated non-small cell lung cancer from the lung TRACERx cohort. A patient was chosen for TCR sequencing only when enough RNA was available from at least two tumor regions. Inclusive of the bounding cysteine and phenylalanine, the CDR3 is 14 residues long. Only the CDR3 region is kept as DNA, spanning 42 bases read in frame from base 1. The germline V gene sets CDR1 to MNHNS and CDR2 to SASEGT. V is pared back by 9 bases and J by 8 bases, with 20 bases lying between the germline termini. This record belongs to a study of spatial heterogeneity in lung cancer (dated by TCRdb to the late 2010s). About the full investigation: Beta-chain transcripts were consistently detected in greater numbers than alpha-chain transcripts, which likely reflected higher beta-chain transcript abundance. The study linked features of the TCR repertoire to counts of nonsynonymous mutations, which were determined by whole-exome sequencing of tumor tissue. Both alpha and beta chains were TCR-sequenced in 200 to 250 tumor regions, 64 matched nontumor lung samples and some 56 PBMC samples obtained at surgery. In non-small cell lung cancer, the study made a quantitative comparison of TCR alpha and beta repertoires among multiple tumor regions, matched nontumor lung and blood. In the raw uncorrected reads, each unique combination of TCR and UMI appeared on average more than ten times.

Study-level results and caveats: Additional single-cell paired TCR alpha and beta sequencing was considered necessary to confirm, at a functional level, the hypothesis that regional TCRs recognize regional mutations. Ubiquitous expanded tumor TCRs were found in blood more often at tumor resection than at routine follow-up.

The TCR comes from a male donor with early-stage non-small cell lung cancer. The sequenced sample was PBMCs, obtained at surgery. The sequence is built from TRBV6-1 and TRBJ2-1, and perhaps TRBD1 as D gene, on 5 matching bases. The bases are TGTGCCAGTTCGCTAGTGGCAGGGTGGGATGAGCAGTTCTTC. It translates as CASSLVAGWDEQFF.